The 17 T cell receptor beta chains given below trace back to one sample, sequenced in a study of CD8+ T cells in alopecia areata. Extracted from the samples, RNA was reverse transcribed into cDNA to serve as the sequencing template. Only in-frame clones appear in the TCRdb table, and some are missing; sequencing was by immunoSEQ multiplex PCR. The profile shows 150,000 to 200,000 clones, 60% of them singletons. Sample treatment: oral pan-JAK inhibitor, 5-10 mg twice daily. The specimen comprised CD4+ T cells sorted from blood, sampled at week 24, from a patient treated with tofacitinib. The receptors stem from a human donor with alopecia areata.

The V and J genes are TRBV19 and TRBJ1-5; D remains ambiguous. Trimming removed 8 bases from V and 4 bases from J, with 15 bases in between. This CDR3 spans 14 amino acids. CDR1 is LNHDA and CDR2 is SQIVND in the germline V gene (reference sequence). CDR3 sequence reads: CASFNGRGNQPQHF. The CDR3, as DNA: TGTGCCAGTTTTAACGGCCGGGGAAATCAGCCCCAGCATTTT. Full variable domain (remainder filled in from reference TRBV19 and TRBJ1-5): DGGITQSPKYLFRKEGQNVTLSCEQNLNHDAMYWYRQDPGQGLRLIYYSQIVNDFQKGDIAEGYSVSREKKESFPLTVTSAQKNPTAFYLCASFNGRGNQPQHFGDGTRLSIL.

The J gene is TRBJ2-1, the V gene TRBV29-1, with a possible D match to TRBD1 (5 bases). CDR1 is SQVTM and CDR2 is ANQGSEA in the germline V gene. This CDR3 region has 14 residues. V was cut by 2 bases and J by 3 bases, with 11 bases left in between. Written as DNA, the CDR3 is TGCAGCGTTGAAATCCAGGGTTACTACAATGAGCAGTTCTTC. It is translated as CSVEIQGYYNEQFF.

This chain links TRBV29-1 with TRBJ2-7; a possible D gene is TRBD1 (6 bases). Germline assignment: CDR1 SQVTM and CDR2 ANQGSEA. The CDR3 contains 13 residues. Trimming took 1 base from V and 3 from J, leaving 10 bases between them. The CDR3: CSVEGQGIYEQYF. The CDR3, as DNA: TGCAGCGTTGAAGGGCAGGGGATCTACGAGCAGTACTTC.

Only one count was recorded for this clone. The gene calls are TRBV25-1 and TRBJ1-2; 9 bases are a match to TRBD1. The trim removed 4 bases at V and 7 bases at J, leaving 13 bases unmatched. CDR3 length equals 16 residues. CDR1 and CDR2 from the germline V gene are MGHDK and SYGVNS. The CDR3 DNA follows: TGTGCCAGCAGTGCCGACAGGGGGATTAGTGAGGGTGGCTACACCTTC. It codes for CASSADRGISEGGYTF.

This clone has just a few counts. The chain carries TRBV20-1 and TRBJ2-5; D is unresolved. CDR3 length: 11 residues. The V end was cut by 6 bases, the J end by 4 bases, with 9 bases between. From germline, CDR1 is DFQATT and CDR2 SNEGSKA (reference sequence). The CDR3: CSASRTETQYF. CDR3 coding DNA: TGCAGTGCGTCTAGGACAGAGACCCAGTACTTC.

V is TRBV28 and J is TRBJ1-6; 10 bases match TRBD1. Germline loops: CDR1 MDHEN, CDR2 SYDVKM. With V trimmed by 10 bases and J by 4 bases, 7 bases remained unmatched. This CDR3 region has 15 residues. For the CDR3, the DNA is TGTGCCATTAACCCGGGACAGGGGTATAATTCACCCCTCCACTTT. Encoded protein: CAINPGQGYNSPLHF.

CDR3 protein: CASSGDPQGAVQYF. CDR3 in DNA: TGTGCCAGCAGCGGTGACCCCCAGGGGGCTGTGCAGTACTTC. This rearrangement joins TRBV9 to TRBJ2-7; 8 positions agree with TRBD1. V shed 3 bases, J shed 9 bases, and the junction held 11 bases outside the gene matches. There are 14 residues in the CDR3. CDR1 and CDR2 (germline): SGDLS, YYNGEE. Variable domain in full (rest from reference TRBV9 and TRBJ2-7): DSGVTQTPKHLITATGQRVTLRCSPRSGDLSVYWYQQSLDQGLQFLIQYYNGEERAKGNILERFSAQQFPDLHSELNLSSLELGDSALYFCASSGDPQGAVQYFGPGTRLTVT.

CDR3 protein: CSGSKGDGYTF. The CDR3 DNA follows: TGCAGCGGAAGTAAGGGGGATGGCTACACCTTC. J is TRBJ1-2 and V is TRBV29-1; D is perhaps TRBD1 (6 bases). V was cut by 7 bases and J by 6 bases, with 12 bases left in between. The CDR3 is 11 residues long. Germline CDR1 and CDR2: SQVTM and ANQGSEA.

This clone was seen a handful of times. The chain joins TRBV5-1 to TRBJ2-5; no clear D. Germline CDR1 is SGHRS and CDR2 is YFSETQ. V was cut by 4 bases and J by 4 bases, with 8 bases left in between. The CDR3 has 12 amino acids. The CDR3 nucleotides read TGCGCCAGCAGCGGAGAATCAGAGACCCAGTACTTC. Translation gives CASSGESETQYF.

V is TRBV2 and J is TRBJ2-2; D ambiguous. The germline V gene encodes CDR1 SNHLY and CDR2 FYNNEI. This CDR3 is 14 amino acids long. Trimming cost V 0 bases and J 5 bases, with 7 bases left between them. The CDR3 DNA reads TGTGCCAGCAGTGAAGCGCTGGGGACCGGGGAGCTGTTTTTT. It encodes CASSEALGTGELFF.

This clone was detected only a few times. The chain carries TRBV30 and TRBJ1-1, with D hard to call. The ends were cut back, 4 bases at V and 2 bases at J, with 17 bases in the middle. CDR3 length: 15 residues. Germline assignment: CDR1 GTSNPN and CDR2 SVGIG (reference sequence). CDR3 amino acids: CAWNFRGQRNTEAFF. The CDR3 DNA reads TGTGCCTGGAATTTTCGCGGGCAGAGAAACACTGAAGCTTTCTTT.

This clone turned up a few times. The chain employs TRBV15 and TRBJ2-7; a weak D match, TRBD2 (6 bases). The germline V gene encodes CDR1 LNHNV and CDR2 YYDKDF (reference sequence). The CDR3 covers 15 residues. The ends were cut back, 0 bases at V and 1 base at J, with 10 bases in the middle. DNA for the CDR3: TGTGCCACCAGCAGAGAGAGGGGACTTTCCTACGAGCAGTACTTC. Protein sequence: CATSRERGLSYEQYF.

The CDR3 sequence is CASSSDRGEYF. The CDR3 DNA sequence: TGCGCCAGCAGCTCGGACAGGGGGGAGTATTTT. The V and J genes are TRBV5-1 and TRBJ2-3; TRBD1 matches 10 bases. With V trimmed by 3 bases and J by 13 bases, 2 bases remained unmatched. The CDR3 contains 11 residues. The germline V gene has CDR1 SGHRS and CDR2 YFSETQ.

In this sample, this clone turned up a few times. The chain combines TRBV10-3 with TRBJ1-5; tentative D call: TRBD1 (6 bases). The V end lost 6 bases, the J end lost 7 bases, and 13 bases lay between the germline ends. The CDR3 contains 13 residues. CDR1 and CDR2 (germline): ENHRY, SYGVKD. In DNA, the CDR3 is TGTGCCATCAGCCGGGAAGGGGGACAGCCCCAGCATTTT. This encodes CAISREGGQPQHF.

This sequence joins TRBV7-3 and TRBJ2-5; D is possibly TRBD1 (6 bases). Germline CDR1 is SGHTA and CDR2 is FQGTGA. With 5 bases removed from V and 2 bases from J, the gap between germline ends came to 9 bases. The CDR3 is made up of 13 amino acids. The CDR3 DNA sequence: TGTGCCAGCAGCACAGGGTATCAAGAGACCCAGTACTTC. This sequence encodes CASSTGYQETQYF.

The rearrangement uses TRBV29-1 and TRBJ2-7; unclear D gene. This CDR3 is built from 11 residues. Germline values: CDR1 SQVTM, CDR2 ANQGSEA. Deletions cut 7 bases from V and 5 bases from J, with 12 bases between. The CDR3 sequence is CSAQQLNEQYF. The CDR3 region has the DNA TGCAGCGCCCAACAGCTTAACGAGCAGTACTTC.

The rearrangement uses TRBV30 and TRBJ1-6; D possibly corresponds to TRBD1 (5 bases). Germline lookup yields CDR1 GTSNPN and CDR2 SVGIG (reference sequence). The CDR3 contains 18 residues. Trimming shortened V by 0 bases and J by 0 bases, and 15 bases separated the two germline ends. The CDR3 sequence is CAWSVAGSGSSYNSPLHF. As DNA, the CDR3 is TGTGCCTGGAGTGTGGCAGGGAGTGGAAGCTCCTATAATTCACCCCTCCACTTT.